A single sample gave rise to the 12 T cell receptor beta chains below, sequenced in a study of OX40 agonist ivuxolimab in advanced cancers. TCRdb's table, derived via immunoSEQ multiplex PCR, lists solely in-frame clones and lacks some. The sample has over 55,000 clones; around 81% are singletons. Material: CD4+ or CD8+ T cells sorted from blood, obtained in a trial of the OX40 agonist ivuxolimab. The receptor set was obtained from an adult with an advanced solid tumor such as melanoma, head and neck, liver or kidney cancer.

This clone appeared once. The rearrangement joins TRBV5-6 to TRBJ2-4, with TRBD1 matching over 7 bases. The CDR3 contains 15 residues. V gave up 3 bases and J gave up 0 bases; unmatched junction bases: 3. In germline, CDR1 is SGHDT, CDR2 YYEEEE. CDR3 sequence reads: CASSSQGPAKNIQYF. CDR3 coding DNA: TGTGCCAGCAGCTCACAGGGGCCAGCCAAAAACATTCAGTACTTC.

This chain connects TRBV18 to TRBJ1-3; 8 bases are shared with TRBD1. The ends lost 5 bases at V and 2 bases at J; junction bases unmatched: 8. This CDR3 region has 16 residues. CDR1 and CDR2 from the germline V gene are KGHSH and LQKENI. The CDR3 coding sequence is TGTGCCAGCTCAAATCTACAGGGGGGAACTGGAAACACCATATATTTT. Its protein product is CASSNLQGGTGNTIYF.

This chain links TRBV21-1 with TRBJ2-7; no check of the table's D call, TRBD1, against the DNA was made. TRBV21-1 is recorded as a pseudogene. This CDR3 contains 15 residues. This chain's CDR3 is CASSRGQGALYEQYF. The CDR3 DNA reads TGTGCCAGCAGCAGGGGACAGGGGGCTCTCTACGAGCAGTACTTC.

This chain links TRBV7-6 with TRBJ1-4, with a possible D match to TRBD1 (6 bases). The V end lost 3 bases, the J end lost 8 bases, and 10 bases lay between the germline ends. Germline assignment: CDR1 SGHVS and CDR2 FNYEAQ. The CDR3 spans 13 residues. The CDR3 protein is CASSLAQGEKLFF. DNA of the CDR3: TGTGCCAGCAGCTTGGCCCAGGGGGAAAAACTGTTTTTT.

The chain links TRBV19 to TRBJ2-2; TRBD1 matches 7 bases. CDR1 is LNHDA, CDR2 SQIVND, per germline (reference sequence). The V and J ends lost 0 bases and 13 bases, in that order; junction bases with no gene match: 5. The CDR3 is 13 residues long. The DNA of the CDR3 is TGTGCCAGTAGTATAGATTACAGGGGCGCGCTGTTTTTT. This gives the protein CASSIDYRGALFF.

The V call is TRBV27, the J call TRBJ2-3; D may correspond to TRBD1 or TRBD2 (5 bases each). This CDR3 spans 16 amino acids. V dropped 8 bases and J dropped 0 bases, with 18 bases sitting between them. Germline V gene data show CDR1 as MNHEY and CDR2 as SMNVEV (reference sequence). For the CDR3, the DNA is TGTGCCAGCGCGATGGGGGTGAGCCCGAGCACAGATACGCAGTATTTT. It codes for CASAMGVSPSTDTQYF.

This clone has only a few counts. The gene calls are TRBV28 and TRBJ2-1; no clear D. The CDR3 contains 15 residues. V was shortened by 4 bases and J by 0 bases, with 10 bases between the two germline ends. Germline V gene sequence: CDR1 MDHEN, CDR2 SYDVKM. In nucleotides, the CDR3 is TGTGCCAGCAGTTCCCTTTTCAGCTCCTACAATGAGCAGTTCTTC. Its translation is CASSSLFSSYNEQFF.

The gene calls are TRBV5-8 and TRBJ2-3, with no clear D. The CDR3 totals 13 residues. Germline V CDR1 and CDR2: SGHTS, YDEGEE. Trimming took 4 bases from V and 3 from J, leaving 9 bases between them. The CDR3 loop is CASSVGMTDTQYF. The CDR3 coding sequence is TGTGCCAGCAGCGTGGGGATGACAGATACGCAGTATTTT.

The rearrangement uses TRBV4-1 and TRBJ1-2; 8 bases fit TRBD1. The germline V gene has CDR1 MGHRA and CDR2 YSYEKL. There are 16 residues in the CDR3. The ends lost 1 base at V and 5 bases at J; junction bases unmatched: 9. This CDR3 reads CASSQGVWTGPYGYTF. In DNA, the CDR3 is TGCGCCAGCAGCCAAGGGGTTTGGACAGGGCCATATGGCTACACCTTC.

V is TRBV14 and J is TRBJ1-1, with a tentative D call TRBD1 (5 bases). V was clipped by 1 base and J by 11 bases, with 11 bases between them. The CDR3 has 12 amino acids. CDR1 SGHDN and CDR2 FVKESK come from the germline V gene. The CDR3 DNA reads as TGTGCCAGCAGCCAAGGCAGGGCGGATGCTTTCTTT. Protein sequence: CASSQGRADAFF.

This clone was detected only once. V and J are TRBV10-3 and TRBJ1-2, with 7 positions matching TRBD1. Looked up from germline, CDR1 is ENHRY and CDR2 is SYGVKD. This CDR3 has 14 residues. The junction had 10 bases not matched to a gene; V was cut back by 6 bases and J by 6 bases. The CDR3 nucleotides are TGTGCCATCAGGGCCGGGACAGAGGTAAATGGCTACACCTTC. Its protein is CAIRAGTEVNGYTF.

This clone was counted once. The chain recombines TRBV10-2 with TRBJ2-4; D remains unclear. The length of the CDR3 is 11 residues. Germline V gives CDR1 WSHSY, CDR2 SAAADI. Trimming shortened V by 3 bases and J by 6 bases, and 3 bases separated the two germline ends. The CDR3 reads CASSEGNIQYF. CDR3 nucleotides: TGCGCCAGCAGTGAAGGAAACATTCAGTACTTC.